This T cell receptor (beta chain) was profiled in a study of regulatory T cells in long-lasting Graves disease. General study results and limits: Persistent disease was characterized by preferential usage of TRBV28, TRBJ1-2 and TRBJ2-5.

Per the germline V gene, CDR1 is SGHRS and CDR2 is YFSETQ. The length of the CDR3 is 15 residues. Losses at the gene ends were 4 bases for V and 2 bases for J; bases not matched to a gene: 8. Arm-PCR with iRepertoire HTBI primers amplified the CDR3 regions for these TCR beta libraries. As handled by the study authors: The samples yielded about 63 TRBV and approximately 15 TRBJ segments. TCRdb used MiXCR to reprocess the multiplex PCR reads, holding one entry per CDR3 protein. The V and J calls and clone size come from TCRdb's table, not from the authors' own analysis. Among 360,000 or so distinct CDR3 sequences listed, about 17% were seen once. Worth noting for this clonotype: Its antigen is as yet unknown.

As to time point: newly diagnosed GD, antithyroid drugs for less than 3 months. The authors made the TCR library using RNA they extracted from PBMCs. These data also formed part of another study, on T cells in Graves' hyperthyroidism and ophthalmopathy.

The sequence was obtained from a woman in her late teens or twenties with Graves disease. The V gene is TRBV5-1, the J gene TRBJ2-5; the match to TRBD2 covers 7 bases. The sequencing here drew on peripheral blood mononuclear cells (PBMCs), taken at new diagnosis, from a patient treated with antithyroid drugs. The CDR3 region has the DNA TGCGCCAGCAGCCGCCAGCGGGGCGATCAAGAGACCCAGTACTTC. This translates into CASSRQRGDQETQYF. The full variable domain, with the rest looked up from reference TRBV5-1 and TRBJ2-5, is KAGVTQTPRYLIKTRGQQVTLSCSPISGHRSVSWYQQTPGQGLQFLFEYFSETQRNKGNFPGRFSGRQFSNSRSEMNVSTLELGDSALYLCASSRQRGDQETQYFGPGTRLLVL.